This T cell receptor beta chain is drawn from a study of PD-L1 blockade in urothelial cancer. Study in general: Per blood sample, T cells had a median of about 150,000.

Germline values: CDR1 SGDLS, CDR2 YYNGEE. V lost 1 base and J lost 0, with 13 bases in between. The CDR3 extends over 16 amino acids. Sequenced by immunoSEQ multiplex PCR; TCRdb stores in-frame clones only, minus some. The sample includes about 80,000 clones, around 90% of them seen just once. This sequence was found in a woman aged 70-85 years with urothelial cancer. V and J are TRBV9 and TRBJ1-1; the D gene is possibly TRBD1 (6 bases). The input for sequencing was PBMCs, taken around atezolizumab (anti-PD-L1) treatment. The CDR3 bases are TGTGCCAGCAGCGTAACTCCCGGGACAATGAACACTGAAGCTTTCTTT. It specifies CASSVTPGTMNTEAFF.